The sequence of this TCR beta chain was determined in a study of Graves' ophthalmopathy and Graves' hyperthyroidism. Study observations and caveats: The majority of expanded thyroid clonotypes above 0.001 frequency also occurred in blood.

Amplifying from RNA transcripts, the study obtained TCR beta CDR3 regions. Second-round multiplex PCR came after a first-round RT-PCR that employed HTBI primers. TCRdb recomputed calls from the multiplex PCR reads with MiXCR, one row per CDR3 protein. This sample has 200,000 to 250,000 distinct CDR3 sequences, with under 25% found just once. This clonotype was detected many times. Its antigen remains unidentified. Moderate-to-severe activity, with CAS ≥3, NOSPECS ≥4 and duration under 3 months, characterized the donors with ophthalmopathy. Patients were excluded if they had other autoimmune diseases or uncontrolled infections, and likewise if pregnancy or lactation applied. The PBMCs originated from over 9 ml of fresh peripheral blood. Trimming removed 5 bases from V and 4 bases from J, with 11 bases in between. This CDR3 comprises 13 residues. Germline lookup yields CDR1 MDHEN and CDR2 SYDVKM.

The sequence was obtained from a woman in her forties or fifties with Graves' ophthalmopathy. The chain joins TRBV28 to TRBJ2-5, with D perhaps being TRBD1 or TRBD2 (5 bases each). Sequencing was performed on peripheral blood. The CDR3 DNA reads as TGTGCCAGCAGTGGGTCGAGGGGAGAGACCCAGTACTTC. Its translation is CASSGSRGETQYF.